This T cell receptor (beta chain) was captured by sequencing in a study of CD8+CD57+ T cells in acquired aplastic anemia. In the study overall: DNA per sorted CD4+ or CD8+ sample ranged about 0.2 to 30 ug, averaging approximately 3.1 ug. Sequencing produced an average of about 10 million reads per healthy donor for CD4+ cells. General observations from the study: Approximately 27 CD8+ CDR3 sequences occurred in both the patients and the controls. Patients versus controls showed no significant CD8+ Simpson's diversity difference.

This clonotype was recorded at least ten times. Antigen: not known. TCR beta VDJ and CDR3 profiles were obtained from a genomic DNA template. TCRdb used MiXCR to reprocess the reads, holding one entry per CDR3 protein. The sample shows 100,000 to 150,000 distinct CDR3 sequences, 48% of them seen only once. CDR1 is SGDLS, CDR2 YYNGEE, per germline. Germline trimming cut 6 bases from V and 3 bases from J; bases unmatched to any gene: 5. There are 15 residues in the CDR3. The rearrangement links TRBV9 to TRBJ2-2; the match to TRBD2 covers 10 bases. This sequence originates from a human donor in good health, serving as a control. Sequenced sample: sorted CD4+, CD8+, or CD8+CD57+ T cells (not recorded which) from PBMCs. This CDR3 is CASTKRGGDTGELFF. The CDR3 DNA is TGTGCCAGCACAAAGCGGGGGGGCGACACCGGGGAGCTGTTTTTT.